The rows below give T cell receptor beta chains drawn from one sample of a study of vaccination and CD4 T cells after COVID-19. Their recognized antigens are unknown. TCRdb re-derived calls from the PCR reads in MiXCR, one entry per CDR3 protein. The top ten clones hold 9% to 9.5% of a sample with about 13,000 distinct CDR3 sequences, approximately 40% of them seen once. Sequenced sample: CD4+ T cells from blood, cultured in vitro. The receptor set was obtained from a human donor who had recovered from COVID-19. Each CDR3 is given with its conserved first and last residue. A D gene is named only where the DNA matches it firmly. Size values are once, few and many counts, or a class for expanded clones, and some rows have none.

clone_size	v_call	d_call	j_call	cdr3_aa	cdr3_nt
.	TRBV9	.	TRBJ2-3	CASSSRETDTQYF	TGTGCCAGCAGTTCTCGAGAGACAGATACGCAGTATTTT
.	TRBV6-2/TRBV6-3	TRBD2	TRBJ2-1	CASSRSGGATSWQFF	TGTGCCAGCAGTCGTAGCGGGGGGGCCACCTCATGGCAGTTCTTC
.	TRBV7-8	TRBD1	TRBJ1-1	CASSLALPGGETEAFF	TGTGCCAGCAGCTTAGCATTGCCAGGGGGCGAGACTGAAGCTTTCTTT
few	TRBV20-1	TRBD2	TRBJ2-3	CSAEGPMGREHTDTQYF	TGCAGTGCTGAGGGCCCGATGGGGCGGGAGCACACAGATACGCAGTATTTT
.	TRBV6-2/TRBV6-3	.	TRBJ2-5	CASSPNSQEAQYF	TGTGCCAGCAGTCCAAACTCCCAAGAGGCCCAGTACTTC
few	TRBV27	.	TRBJ1-3	CASSYRGGSGNTIYF	TGTGCCAGCAGTTATAGGGGGGGAAGTGGAAACACCATATATTTT
.	TRBV12-3/TRBV12-4	.	TRBJ1-2	CASRGSTGGYTF	TGTGCCAGCAGGGGGTCGACGGGTGGCTACACCTTC
few	TRBV7-9	.	TRBJ1-1	CASSFEGVGTEAFF	TGTGCCAGCAGCTTCGAGGGGGTTGGCACTGAAGCTTTCTTT
.	TRBV30	.	TRBJ2-1	CAWSVLGRGGDNEQFF	TGTGCCTGGAGTGTACTGGGCAGGGGGGGGGACAATGAGCAGTTCTTC
few	TRBV20-1	TRBD2	TRBJ2-3	CSARGLAEGLDTQYF	TGCAGTGCTAGGGGACTAGCGGAGGGGTTGGATACGCAGTATTTT
.	TRBV20-1	.	TRBJ2-2	CSARGISGLGIRELFF	TGCAGTGCTAGAGGAATTTCCGGACTTGGGATCAGGGAGCTGTTTTTT
.	TRBV29-1	TRBD1	TRBJ2-2	CSVDRGQGGELFF	TGCAGCGTAGACAGGGGGCAAGGCGGGGAGCTGTTTTTT
.	TRBV5-1	.	TRBJ1-6	CASSPRTDETNSPLHF	TGCGCCAGCAGCCCACGGACAGACGAGACCAATTCACCCCTCCACTTT
.	TRBV7-2	.	TRBJ1-1	CASSLAVGKNTEAFF	TGTGCCAGCAGCTTAGCGGTAGGAAAGAACACTGAAGCTTTCTTT
.	TRBV7-9	.	TRBJ2-1	CASSLRGSSYNEQFF	TGTGCCAGCAGCTTGCGGGGCAGTTCCTACAATGAGCAGTTCTTC
.	TRBV12-3/TRBV12-4	TRBD1	TRBJ2-2	CASSQGARTGELFF	TGTGCCAGCAGCCAGGGGGCCCGCACCGGGGAGCTGTTTTTT
few	TRBV5-1	TRBD1	TRBJ1-2	CASSFGTDNNRNYGYTF	TGCGCCAGCAGCTTTGGGACAGATAACAATCGTAACTATGGCTACACCTTC
few	TRBV20-1	TRBD1	TRBJ1-2	CSAQTGGGGYGYTF	TGCAGTGCTCAAACAGGGGGCGGTGGCTATGGCTACACCTTC